This entry lists 8 T cell receptor beta chains sequenced from one sample in a study of T cells in Graves' hyperthyroidism and ophthalmopathy. RNA transcripts gave rise to amplified TCR beta CDR3 regions. First-round RT-PCR targeting the TCR CDR3 was performed with the HTBI primer set. TCRdb used MiXCR to reprocess the multiplex PCR reads, holding one entry per CDR3 protein. The data contain about 660,000 distinct CDR3 sequences, about 45% of them seen just once; the ten biggest clones take up approximately 6.8%. The specimen was peripheral blood or thyroid tissue (not recorded which). These receptors came from an adult man with Graves' disease, either hyperthyroidism or ophthalmopathy (not recorded which).

This clonotype was detected many times. The J gene is TRBJ2-7, the V gene TRBV7-9; TRBD1 aligns across 9 bases. Unmatched junction bases numbered 7, after V lost 6 bases and J lost 4 bases. Per the germline V gene, CDR1 is SEHNR and CDR2 is FQNEAQ (reference sequence). The CDR3 length is 14 residues. CDR3 DNA sequence: TGTGCCAGCAGTTTGCCGGGACAGGGTTACGAGCAGTACTTC. This encodes CASSLPGQGYEQYF.

In its sample, this clonotype was seen a few times. The rearrangement links TRBV20-1 to TRBJ2-7; no definite D call. V was shortened by 3 bases and J by 0 bases, with 6 bases between the two germline ends. Germline CDR1 DFQATT, CDR2 SNEGSKA (reference sequence). This CDR3 comprises 12 residues. The CDR3 region has the DNA TGCAGTGCTAGTTTGCTCTCCTACGAGCAGTACTTC. Translating gives CSASLLSYEQYF.

This chain's CDR3 is CSARFTGLAGSETQYF. The DNA of the CDR3 is TGCAGTGCTAGGTTTACGGGCCTAGCGGGGTCGGAGACCCAGTACTTC. The chain couples TRBV20-1 to TRBJ2-5; TRBD2 aligns across 9 bases. CDR1 and CDR2 (germline): DFQATT, SNEGSKA (reference sequence). Trimming cost V 3 bases and J 5 bases; bases outside gene matches: 13. The CDR3 has 16 amino acids.

The chain carries TRBV29-1 and TRBJ2-7; TRBD1 agrees at 7 bases. Germline lookup yields CDR1 SQVTM and CDR2 ANQGSEA. The trim removed 0 bases at V and 9 bases at J, leaving 8 bases unmatched. This CDR3 contains 13 residues. The CDR3 DNA is TGCAGCGTTGAAGATTTGACAGGGATCGGGCAGTACTTC. Protein sequence: CSVEDLTGIGQYF.

About this clonotype: Sequence at one end of the junction differs from germline and may be a read error. The chain's CDR3 is CAISLSGLTNEKLFF. As DNA, the CDR3 is TGTGCCATCAGCTTATCGGGGTTGACTAATGAAAAACTGTTTTTT. V gene TRBV7-9 combines with J gene TRBJ1-4; no clear D gene. This CDR3 is 15 amino acids long. Per germline, CDR1 SEHNR and CDR2 FQNEAQ (reference sequence). Together with reference TRBV7-9 and TRBJ1-4, the CDR3 gives the full variable domain: DTGVSQNPRHKITKRGQNVTFRCDPISEHNRLYWYRQTLGQGPEFLTYFQNEAQLEKSRLLSDRFSAERPKGSFSTLEIQRTEQGDSAMYLCAISLSGLTNEKLFFGSGTQLSVL.

This clonotype was seen many times. The rearrangement joins TRBV29-1 to TRBJ1-2; D perhaps matches TRBD1 (5 bases). With 4 bases removed from V and 3 bases from J, the gap between germline ends came to 12 bases. This CDR3 is built from 13 residues. CDR1 and CDR2 (germline): SQVTM, ANQGSEA. The CDR3 sequence: CSVVGGGDYGYTF. CDR3 sequence (DNA): TGCAGCGTTGTCGGGGGAGGCGACTATGGCTACACCTTC.

This chain links TRBV15 with TRBJ2-5; D is perhaps TRBD1 or TRBD2 (5 bases each). The CDR3 runs 14 residues. Trimming stripped 3 bases from V and 9 bases from J, with 17 bases between. The germline CDR1 and CDR2 sequences are LNHNV and YYDKDF (reference sequence). Here the CDR3 DNA reads TGTGCCACCAGCAGGGGACGTAGCAATCAGCCCCAGTACTTC. Protein sequence: CATSRGRSNQPQYF.

The chain uses TRBV7-8 and TRBJ1-1; no clear D gene. This CDR3 contains 14 residues. Trimming cost V 2 bases and J 1 base, with 8 bases left between them. Germline CDR1 SGHVS, CDR2 FQNEAQ. The CDR3 DNA follows: TGTGCCAGCAGCTTAAGTATCTCGAACACTGAAGCTTTCTTT. This gives the protein CASSLSISNTEAFF.